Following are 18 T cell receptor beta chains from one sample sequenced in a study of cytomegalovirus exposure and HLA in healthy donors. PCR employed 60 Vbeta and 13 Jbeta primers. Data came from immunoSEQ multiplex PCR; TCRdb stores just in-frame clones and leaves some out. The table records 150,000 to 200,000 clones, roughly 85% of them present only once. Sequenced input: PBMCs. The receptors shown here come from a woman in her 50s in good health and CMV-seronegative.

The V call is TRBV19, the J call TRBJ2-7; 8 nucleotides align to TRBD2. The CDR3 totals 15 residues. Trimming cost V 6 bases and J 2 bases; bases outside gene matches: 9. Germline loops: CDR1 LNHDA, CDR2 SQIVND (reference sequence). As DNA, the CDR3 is TGTGCCAGTAGCCGGGAGGGGGTTGCGACCTACGAGCAGTACTTC. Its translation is CASSREGVATYEQYF.

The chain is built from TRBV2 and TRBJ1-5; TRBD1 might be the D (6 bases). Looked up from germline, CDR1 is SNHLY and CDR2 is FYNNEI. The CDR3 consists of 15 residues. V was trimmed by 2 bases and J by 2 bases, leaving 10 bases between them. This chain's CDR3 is CASSEWGLGNQPQHF. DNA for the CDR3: TGTGCCAGCAGTGAATGGGGGCTGGGCAATCAGCCCCAGCATTTT.

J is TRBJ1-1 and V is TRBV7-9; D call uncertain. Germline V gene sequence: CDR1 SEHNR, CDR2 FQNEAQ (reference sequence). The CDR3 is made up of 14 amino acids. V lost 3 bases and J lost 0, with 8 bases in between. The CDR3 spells CASSLSTVNTEAFF. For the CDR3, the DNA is TGTGCCAGCAGCTTGTCCACAGTGAACACTGAAGCTTTCTTT.

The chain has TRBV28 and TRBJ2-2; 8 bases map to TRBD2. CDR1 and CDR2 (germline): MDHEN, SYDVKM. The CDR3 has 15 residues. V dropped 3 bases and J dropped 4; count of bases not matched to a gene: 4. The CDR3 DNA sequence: TGTGCCAGCAGTTTCAGCGGGAGTGGCACCGGGGAGCTGTTTTTT. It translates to CASSFSGSGTGELFF.

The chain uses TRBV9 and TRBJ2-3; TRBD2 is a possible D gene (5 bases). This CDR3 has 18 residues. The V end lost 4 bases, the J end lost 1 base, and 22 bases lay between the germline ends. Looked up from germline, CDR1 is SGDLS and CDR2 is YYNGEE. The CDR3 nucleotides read TGTGCCAGCAGCTCCTACTCCCTCCGGACTTGGGGCACAGATACGCAGTATTTT. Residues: CASSSYSLRTWGTDTQYF. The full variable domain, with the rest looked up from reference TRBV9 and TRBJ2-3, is DSGVTQTPKHLITATGQRVTLRCSPRSGDLSVYWYQQSLDQGLQFLIQYYNGEERAKGNILERFSAQQFPDLHSELNLSSLELGDSALYFCASSSYSLRTWGTDTQYFGPGTRLTVL.

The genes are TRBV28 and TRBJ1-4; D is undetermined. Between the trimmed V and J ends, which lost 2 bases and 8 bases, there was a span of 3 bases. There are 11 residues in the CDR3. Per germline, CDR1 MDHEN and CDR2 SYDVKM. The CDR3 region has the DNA TGTGCCAGCAGTTTAACAGAAAAACTGTTTTTT. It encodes CASSLTEKLFF.

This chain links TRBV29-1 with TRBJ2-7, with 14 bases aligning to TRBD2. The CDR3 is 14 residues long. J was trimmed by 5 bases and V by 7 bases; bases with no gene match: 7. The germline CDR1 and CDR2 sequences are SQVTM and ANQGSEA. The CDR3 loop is CSGLGLAGAHEQYF. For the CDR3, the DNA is TGCAGCGGATTGGGACTAGCGGGAGCCCACGAGCAGTACTTC.

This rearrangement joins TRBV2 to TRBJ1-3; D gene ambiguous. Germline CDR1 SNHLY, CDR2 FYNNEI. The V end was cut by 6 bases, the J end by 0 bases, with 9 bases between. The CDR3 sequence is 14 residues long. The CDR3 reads CASRPGYSGNTIYF. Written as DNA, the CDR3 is TGTGCCAGCAGGCCGGGATACTCTGGAAACACCATATATTTT.

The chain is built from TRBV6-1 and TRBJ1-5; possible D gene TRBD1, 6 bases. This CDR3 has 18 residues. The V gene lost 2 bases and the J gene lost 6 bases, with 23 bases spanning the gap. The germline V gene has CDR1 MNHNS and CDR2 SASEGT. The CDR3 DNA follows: TGTGCCAGCAGTGAAATAACCTTTGGGGGCAGGGTCAGTCAGCCCCAGCATTTT. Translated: CASSEITFGGRVSQPQHF.

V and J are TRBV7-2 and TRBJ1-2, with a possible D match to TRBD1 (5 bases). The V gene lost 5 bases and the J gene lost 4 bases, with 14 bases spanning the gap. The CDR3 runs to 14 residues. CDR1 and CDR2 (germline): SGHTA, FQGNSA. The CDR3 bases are TGTGCCAGCAGCCCCCGGGGGGAAGGCTATGGCTACACCTTC. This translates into CASSPRGEGYGYTF.

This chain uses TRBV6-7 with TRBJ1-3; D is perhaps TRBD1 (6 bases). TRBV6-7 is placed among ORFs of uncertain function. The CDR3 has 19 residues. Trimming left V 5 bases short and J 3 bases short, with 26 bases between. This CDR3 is CASSQPARTASGSGNTIYF. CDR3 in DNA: TGTGCCAGCAGTCAACCGGCTCGGACAGCATCTGGGAGTGGAAACACCATATATTTT.

The CDR3 sequence is CASSFTGGLYQETQYF. Written as DNA, the CDR3 is TGTGCCAGCAGCTTTACGGGGGGACTTTACCAAGAGACCCAGTACTTC. The rearrangement links TRBV7-9 to TRBJ2-5, with 7 bases aligning to TRBD2. This CDR3 has 16 residues. From germline, CDR1 is SEHNR and CDR2 FQNEAQ (reference sequence). J lost 0 bases, V lost 3 bases, and 7 bases had no gene match.

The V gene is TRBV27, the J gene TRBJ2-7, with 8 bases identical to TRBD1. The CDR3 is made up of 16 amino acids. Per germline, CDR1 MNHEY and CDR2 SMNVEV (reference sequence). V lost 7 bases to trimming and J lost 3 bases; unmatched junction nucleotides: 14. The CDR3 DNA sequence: TGTGCCAGCAACAAACTAAACGGACAGGGATTCTACGAGCAGTACTTC. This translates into CASNKLNGQGFYEQYF.

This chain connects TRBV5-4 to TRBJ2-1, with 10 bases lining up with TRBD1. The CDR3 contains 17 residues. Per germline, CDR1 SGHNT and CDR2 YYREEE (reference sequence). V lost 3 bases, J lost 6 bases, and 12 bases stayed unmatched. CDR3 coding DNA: TGTGCCAGCAGCTCATCCGACAGGGGGCCTCGGGGCAATGAGCAGTTCTTC. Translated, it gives CASSSSDRGPRGNEQFF.

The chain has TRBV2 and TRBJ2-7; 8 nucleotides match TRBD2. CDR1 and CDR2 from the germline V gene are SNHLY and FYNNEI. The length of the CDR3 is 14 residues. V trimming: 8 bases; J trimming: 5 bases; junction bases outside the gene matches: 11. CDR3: CASQIGTSRNEQYF. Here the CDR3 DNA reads TGTGCCAGCCAGATTGGGACTAGTAGGAACGAGCAGTACTTC.

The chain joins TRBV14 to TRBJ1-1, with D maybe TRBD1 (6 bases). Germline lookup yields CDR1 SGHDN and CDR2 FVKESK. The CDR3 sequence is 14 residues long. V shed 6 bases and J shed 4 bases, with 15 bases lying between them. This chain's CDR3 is CASRLNTGSTEAFF. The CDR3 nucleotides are TGTGCCAGCAGACTAAACACAGGGTCCACTGAAGCTTTCTTT.

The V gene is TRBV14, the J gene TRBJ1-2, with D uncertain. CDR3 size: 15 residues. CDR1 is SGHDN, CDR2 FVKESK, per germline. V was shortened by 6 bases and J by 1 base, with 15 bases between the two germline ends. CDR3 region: CASSYQADGNYGYTF. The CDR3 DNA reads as TGTGCCAGCAGTTACCAGGCCGACGGTAACTATGGCTACACCTTC.

The CDR3 bases are TGCGCCAGCAGGGATAGCGGCACAGATACGCAGTATTTT. This translates into CASRDSGTDTQYF. The chain couples TRBV10-2 to TRBJ2-3, with D perhaps matching TRBD2 (5 bases). Per germline, CDR1 WSHSY and CDR2 SAAADI. The CDR3 runs 13 residues. Trimming stripped 6 bases from V and 1 base from J, with 8 bases between.